A single sample is the source of the 12 T cell receptor beta chains below, sequenced in a study of blood T cell repertoires in COVID-19. TCRdb keeps only in-frame clones here, not all; method: immunoSEQ multiplex PCR. The sample carries some 110,000 clones, roughly 85% recorded once. Source material: peripheral blood. Every receptor here comes from a man aged 40-55 years with acute or convalescent COVID-19.

J is TRBJ1-1 and V is TRBV1; TRBD1, as called in the table, went unchecked against the DNA. TRBV1 is an annotated pseudogene. This CDR3 contains 16 residues. The DNA for the CDR3 is TGCACCAGCAGCCAAACTGCAGGGGGGTTGAACACTGAAGCTTTCTTT. Amino acid sequence: CTSSQTAGGLNTEAFF.

The genes are TRBV5-4 and TRBJ2-5; D is unclear. CDR1 is SGHNT, CDR2 YYREEE, per germline (reference sequence). The CDR3 length is 16 residues. The V end was cut by 2 bases, the J end by 1 base, with 15 bases between. The CDR3 sequence: CASSFNPSWPQETQYF. The CDR3, as DNA: TGTGCCAGCAGCTTCAATCCCAGTTGGCCCCAAGAGACCCAGTACTTC.

The CDR3 is CASSLGRESGNTIYF. CDR3 bases: TGTGCCAGCAGCTTAGGGCGGGAATCTGGAAACACCATATATTTT. The chain is built from TRBV7-2 and TRBJ1-3; unclear D gene. This CDR3 is 15 amino acids long. Germline CDR1 and CDR2: SGHTA and FQGNSA. Trimming left V 1 base short and J 1 base short, with 8 bases between.

This clone has only one observation. This chain links TRBV28 with TRBJ2-1; 8 bases fit TRBD2. The CDR3 covers 16 residues. The V gene's germline CDR1 is MDHEN and CDR2 SYDVKM. Trimming cost V 6 bases and J 15 bases; bases outside gene matches: 22. The chain's CDR3 is CASSRSRRSGLAGLFF. CDR3 nucleotides: TGTGCCAGCAGCCGCTCTCGGCGGTCGGGCCTAGCGGGCCTGTTCTTC.

This clone was observed a handful of times. The chain employs TRBV5-1 and TRBJ2-2; the match to TRBD2 covers 11 bases. CDR3 length: 15 residues. Germline CDR1 SGHRS, CDR2 YFSETQ. V shed 1 base and J 6 bases; nucleotides not matched to a gene: 2. CDR3 amino acids: CASSLTSGSPGELFF. CDR3 nucleotide sequence: TGCGCCAGCAGCTTGACTAGCGGGAGTCCCGGGGAGCTGTTTTTT.

The V call is TRBV7-8, the J call TRBJ2-7; D uncertain. The V and J ends lost 0 bases and 6 bases respectively, with 12 bases between them. Germline CDR1 SGHVS, CDR2 FQNEAQ. CDR3 length: 14 amino acids. The CDR3 loop reads CASSLAFITGEQYF. As DNA, the CDR3 is TGTGCCAGCAGCTTAGCGTTTATCACGGGCGAGCAGTACTTC. The variable domain in full, completed from reference TRBV7-8 and TRBJ2-7, reads GAGVSQSPRYKVAKRGQDVALRCDPISGHVSLFWYQQALGQGPEFLTYFQNEAQLDKSGLPSDRFFAERPEGSVSTLKIQRTQQEDSAVYLCASSLAFITGEQYFGPGTRLTVT.

This chain links TRBV7-2 with TRBJ1-5; 7 bases fit TRBD1. Trimming took 1 base from V and 7 from J; bases not matched to a gene: 7. The CDR3 spans 15 residues. The V gene's germline CDR1 is SGHTA and CDR2 FQGNSA. CDR3 loop: CASSLGTGFGQPQHF. CDR3 nucleotide sequence: TGTGCCAGCAGCTTAGGGACAGGTTTCGGACAGCCCCAGCATTTT.

J is TRBJ2-3 and V is TRBV12-2; TRBD1, as called in the table, went unchecked against the DNA. TRBV12-2 is a recognized pseudogene. The length of the CDR3 is 16 residues. The CDR3 here is CASRLGATTQSDTQYF. DNA of the CDR3: TGTGCAAGTCGCTTGGGGGCGACTACCCAATCAGATACGCAGTATTTT.

This clone was counted once. The V call is TRBV6-2 or TRBV6-3, the J call TRBJ1-5, with 10 positions matching TRBD1. V shed 0 bases, J shed 6 bases, and the junction held 8 bases outside the gene matches. CDR1 is MNHEY, CDR2 SVGEGT, per germline. The CDR3 has 17 amino acids. CDR3 loop: CASSYSGDRGRGQPQHF. DNA for the CDR3: TGTGCCAGCAGTTACTCGGGTGACAGGGGGCGCGGTCAGCCCCAGCATTTT.

The chain carries TRBV27 and TRBJ2-7, with 8 nucleotides matching TRBD2. This CDR3 spans 14 amino acids. V was pared by 8 bases and J by 1 base, with 7 bases of the junction left unmatched. CDR1 is MNHEY and CDR2 is SMNVEV in the germline V gene (reference sequence). The CDR3 sequence is CASRTSGKSYEQYF. DNA of the CDR3: TGTGCCAGCCGAACTAGCGGTAAATCCTACGAGCAGTACTTC.

The rearrangement uses TRBV7-9 and TRBJ2-7, with 9 bases identical to TRBD2. Per germline, CDR1 SEHNR and CDR2 FQNEAQ (reference sequence). V lost 0 bases and J lost 1; bases outside the gene matches: 4. This CDR3 spans 16 amino acids. DNA for the CDR3: TGTGCCAGCAGCTTAGCTGCGGGGGGGTCATCCTACGAGCAGTACTTC. This sequence encodes CASSLAAGGSSYEQYF.

The chain carries TRBV5-1 and TRBJ1-6, with 8 bases matching TRBD1. The V segment lost 1 base and the J segment 6 bases; nucleotides outside the gene matches: 3. There are 15 residues in the CDR3. The germline CDR1 and CDR2 sequences are SGHRS and YFSETQ. In nucleotides, the CDR3 is TGCGCCAGCAGCTTGCAGGGGGCAGGTAATTCACCCCTCCACTTT. This gives the protein CASSLQGAGNSPLHF.